The clone carrying this T cell receptor (beta chain) came up a few times. Antigen: not known. Via MiXCR, TCRdb re-called the multiplex PCR reads, giving one row per CDR3 protein. The sample has about 22,000 distinct CDR3 sequences, around three fifths seen once. This entry comes from a study of breast tumors, draining lymph nodes, adjacent tissues. Findings and caveats of the study: Tumors had less TCR diversity than lymph nodes, more than nontumor tissue. Tumor and nontumor repertoires were significantly more similar in luminal-like than in basal-like breast cancer.

Germline V lookup: CDR1 SNHLY, CDR2 FYNNEI. The CDR3 runs to 18 residues. After removal of 3 bases from V and 8 bases from J, the junction contained 18 bases not matched to a gene. The rearrangement uses TRBV2 and TRBJ1-2, with 10 nucleotides matching TRBD1. The origin of this receptor is a female donor with breast cancer. Some clones in this sample may be carry-over from other donors' samples. The sequencing sample was made of tumor-adjacent breast tissue. CDR3 region: CASSDDKGVRTGGLGYTF. The CDR3 nucleotides are TGTGCCAGCAGTGACGATAAAGGCGTCCGGACAGGGGGTTTAGGCTACACCTTC.